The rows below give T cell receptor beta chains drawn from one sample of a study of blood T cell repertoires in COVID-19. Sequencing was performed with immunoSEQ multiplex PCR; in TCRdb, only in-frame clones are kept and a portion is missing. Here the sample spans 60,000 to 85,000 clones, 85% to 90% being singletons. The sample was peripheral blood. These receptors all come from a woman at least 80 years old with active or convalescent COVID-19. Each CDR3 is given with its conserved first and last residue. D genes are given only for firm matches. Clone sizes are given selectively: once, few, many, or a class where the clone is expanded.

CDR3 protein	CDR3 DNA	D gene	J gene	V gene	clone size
CASSPGSRTEAFF	TGTGCCAGCAGTCCCGGGTCACGCACTGAAGCTTTCTTT	-	TRBJ1-1	TRBV6-6	-
CASSLNSDGYTF	TGCGCCAGCAGTTTGAATAGCGATGGCTACACCTTC	-	TRBJ1-2	TRBV5-1	-
CSVGSRGKQTQYF	TGCAGCGTGGGGAGCAGGGGGAAACAGACCCAGTACTTC	TRBD1	TRBJ2-5	TRBV29-1	-
CSAKKRGGQETQYF	TGCAGCGCTAAGAAGCGGGGCGGCCAAGAGACCCAGTACTTC	TRBD2	TRBJ2-5	TRBV29-1	-
CASSLQREGGEQYF	TGTGCCAGCAGCCTACAGCGGGAGGGCGGCGAGCAGTACTTC	TRBD2	TRBJ2-7	TRBV5-4	once
CASSVVSHVLTF	TGTGCCAGCAGTGTAGTTTCGCACGTCCTGACTTTC	-	TRBJ2-6	TRBV2	-
CASSPLNRGAAYEQYF	TGTGCCAGCAGCCCTTTGAATCGGGGGGCCGCCTACGAGCAGTACTTC	-	TRBJ2-7	TRBV7-6	-
CASSPDRGTGYTF	TGTGCCAGCAGCCCGGACAGGGGGACCGGCTACACCTTC	TRBD1	TRBJ1-2	TRBV5-6	-
CASNPRGATNEKLFF	TGTGCCAGCAACCCCAGGGGCGCAACTAATGAAAAACTGTTTTTT	-	TRBJ1-4	TRBV9	once
CASSPGTPYGYTF	TGTGCCAGCTCACCCGGGACACCGTATGGCTACACCTTC	-	TRBJ1-2	TRBV7-9	-
CARDRGRGNEQYF	TGTGCCCGGGACAGGGGGCGCGGAAACGAGCAGTACTTC	TRBD1	TRBJ2-7	TRBV30	-
CASSRGTDRASTDTQYF	TGTGCCAGCAGCCGAGGGACAGACCGGGCTAGCACAGATACGCAGTATTTT	TRBD1	TRBJ2-3	TRBV4-2	-
CASTSLQGGSGSGEQYF	TGTGCCAGCACCAGCCTCCAGGGAGGTAGCGGGAGTGGGGAGCAGTACTTC	TRBD2	TRBJ2-7	TRBV27	-
CASSLRQGTGELFF	TGTGCCAGCAGCCTTAGACAGGGCACCGGGGAGCTGTTTTTT	TRBD1	TRBJ2-2	TRBV7-2	-
CAINPGQGAGEQFF	TGTGCCATCAATCCGGGACAGGGGGCAGGTGAGCAGTTCTTC	TRBD1	TRBJ2-1	TRBV10-3	-
CASRLAGVYNEQFF	TGTGCCAGCAGATTAGCGGGGGTCTACAATGAGCAGTTCTTC	TRBD2	TRBJ2-1	TRBV27	few
CASSPRTGRGNTIYF	TGTGCCAGCAGCCCTAGGACAGGGCGAGGAAACACCATATATTTT	TRBD1	TRBJ1-3	TRBV7-9	few
CASSTPGLAGEETQYF	TGTGCCAGCAGCACCCCCGGGCTAGCGGGGGAAGAGACCCAGTACTTC	TRBD2	TRBJ2-5	TRBV13	once
CASSQDRTKRGEKLFF	TGCGCCAGCAGCCAAGATCGGACGAAGAGGGGGGAAAAACTGTTTTTT	-	TRBJ1-4	TRBV4-1	-
CASSLNVRGPRSEAFF	TGTGCCAGCAGCTTAAATGTCCGGGGTCCCCGGTCTGAAGCTTTCTTT	-	TRBJ1-1	TRBV7-9	-
CAIRGDSGNQPQHF	TGTGCCATCAGAGGGGACAGCGGCAATCAGCCCCAGCATTTT	TRBD1	TRBJ1-5	TRBV10-3	-
CASSSPLAQRVAKNIQYF	TGTGCCAGCAGTTCCCCCCTAGCGCAGCGAGTAGCCAAAAACATTCAGTACTTC	-	TRBJ2-4	TRBV6-2/TRBV6-3	-
CASSLGPGGPQHF	TGTGCCAGCAGCTTAGGGCCCGGCGGGCCCCAGCATTTT	-	TRBJ1-5	TRBV7-9	-
CASSSSPPGGSGANVLTF	TGTGCCAGTAGTTCTTCCCCTCCAGGGGGATCTGGGGCCAACGTCCTGACTTTC	TRBD1	TRBJ2-6	TRBV19	-
CASSLGGLAEGEQYF	TGTGCCAGCAGCTTAGGCGGACTAGCGGAGGGGGAGCAGTACTTC	TRBD2	TRBJ2-7	TRBV7-2	once
CASSTTGTGENYGYTF	TGTGCCAGTAGTACTACCGGGACAGGAGAAAACTATGGCTACACCTTC	TRBD1	TRBJ1-2	TRBV19	few
CASSLSPGTGSLYGYTF	TGTGCCAGCAGCTTAAGCCCCGGGACAGGGAGCCTCTATGGCTACACCTTC	TRBD1	TRBJ1-2	TRBV7-2	-
CASSQRGRSDTEAFF	TGCGCCAGCAGCCAAAGGGGGAGATCGGACACTGAAGCTTTCTTT	-	TRBJ1-1	TRBV4-1	-
CSVEEGSGRRVGEQFF	TGCAGCGTTGAAGAAGGTAGCGGGAGGAGGGTTGGTGAGCAGTTCTTC	TRBD2	TRBJ2-1	TRBV29-1	-
CASSPGGQWNTGELFF	TGTGCCAGCTCACCAGGGGGACAGTGGAACACCGGGGAGCTGTTTTTT	TRBD1	TRBJ2-2	TRBV18	-
CASSLVGGPINEQFF	TGCGCCAGCAGCTTGGTTGGGGGCCCTATCAATGAGCAGTTCTTC	-	TRBJ2-1	TRBV5-1	-
CASQTSGARDTQYF	TGTGCCTCCCAGACTAGCGGGGCCCGAGATACGCAGTATTTT	TRBD2	TRBJ2-3	TRBV30	-
CASTSGQNNSPLHF	TGTGCCAGCACCTCGGGACAGAATAATTCACCCCTCCACTTT	TRBD1	TRBJ1-6	TRBV5-4	-
CASSLPGLFNYGYTF	TGTGCCAGCTCACTACCGGGCCTCTTTAACTATGGCTACACCTTC	-	TRBJ1-2	TRBV18	-
CATTSGAYNEQFF	TGTGCCACGACTAGCGGGGCCTACAATGAGCAGTTCTTC	TRBD2	TRBJ2-1	TRBV6-5	-
CASSKGRGINTGELFF	TGTGCCAGCAGTAAAGGCAGGGGGATCAACACCGGGGAGCTGTTTTTT	TRBD1	TRBJ2-2	TRBV25-1	-
CAISTDRERGYTF	TGTGCCATCAGTACCGACAGGGAAAGAGGCTACACCTTC	TRBD1	TRBJ1-2	TRBV10-3	-
CASSIDHPVGEAFF	TGTGCCAGTAGTATAGATCATCCTGTCGGGGAAGCTTTCTTT	-	TRBJ1-1	TRBV19	-
CASSGPGQGNEKLFF	TGTGCCAGCAGTGGGCCGGGACAGGGAAACGAAAAACTGTTTTTT	TRBD1	TRBJ1-4	TRBV28	few
CASSEAVGGQDTQYF	TGTGCCAGCAGTGAAGCTGTGGGAGGTCAAGATACGCAGTATTTT	-	TRBJ2-3	TRBV6-4	-
CAWSEEGLFRFNGYTF	TGTGCCTGGAGTGAAGAGGGACTTTTTCGGTTCAATGGCTACACCTTC	-	TRBJ1-2	TRBV30	-
CASTLAGAFTGELFF	TGTGCCAGCACTTTAGCGGGGGCCTTCACCGGGGAGCTGTTTTTT	TRBD2	TRBJ2-2	TRBV7-2	-
CASSRRGAHHSNQPQHF	TGTGCCAGCAGTCGACGGGGGGCCCACCATAGCAATCAGCCCCAGCATTTT	-	TRBJ1-5	TRBV6-6	-
CASSQDQGANEKLFF	TGTGCCAGCAGCCAAGATCAGGGGGCTAATGAAAAACTGTTTTTT	TRBD1	TRBJ1-4	TRBV14	-
CASSPLARNNEQFF	TGTGCCAGCAGTCCCCTAGCGCGCAACAATGAGCAGTTCTTC	-	TRBJ2-1	TRBV6-2/TRBV6-3	-
CSVETGKDEKLFF	TGCAGCGTGGAAACAGGGAAGGATGAAAAACTGTTTTTT	-	TRBJ1-4	TRBV29-1	-
CASSLGGAGTEAFF	TGCGCCAGCAGCTTAGGCGGGGCAGGAACTGAAGCTTTCTTT	-	TRBJ1-1	TRBV5-1	-
CASSLARAGGRNTDTQYF	TGCGCCAGCAGCTTGGCCAGAGCCGGGGGGCGAAACACAGATACGCAGTATTTT	-	TRBJ2-3	TRBV5-1	-
CASWDSQETQYF	TGTGCCAGTTGGGACAGTCAAGAGACCCAGTACTTC	TRBD1	TRBJ2-5	TRBV27	-
CASSPDGQGVWNGYTF	TGTGCCAGCAGCCCAGACGGACAGGGGGTTTGGAATGGCTACACCTTC	-	TRBJ1-2	TRBV12-1	-
CASTPGPSRNYGYTF	TGTGCCAGCACCCCTGGGCCCTCAAGAAACTATGGCTACACCTTC	-	TRBJ1-2	TRBV6-5	-
CASSIGGIGETQYF	TGTGCCAGTAGTATTGGCGGGATTGGGGAGACCCAGTACTTC	-	TRBJ2-5	TRBV19	-
CASSAGPGEYGQYF	TGTGCCAGCAGCGCCGGGCCGGGAGAGTATGGGCAGTACTTC	-	TRBJ2-7	TRBV9	-
CASSPGGTGTEAFF	TGTGCCAGCAGCCCGGGAGGGACGGGCACTGAAGCTTTCTTT	-	TRBJ1-1	TRBV11-2	-
CASSLLGGLTNEQFF	TGTGCTAGCAGCTTATTGGGGGGACTGACCAATGAGCAGTTCTTC	-	TRBJ2-1	TRBV7-7	-
CASSLGGTGRSYEQYF	TGTGCCAGCAGCTTAGGGGGGACAGGGAGATCCTACGAGCAGTACTTC	TRBD1	TRBJ2-7	TRBV7-9	-
CASSYQGSEAFF	TGTGCCAGCAGCTACCAGGGATCTGAAGCTTTCTTT	-	TRBJ1-1	TRBV7-9	-